This T cell receptor beta chain was sequenced in a study of T cell responses to AZD1222 COVID-19 vaccine. Second-dose timings of about 4 or about 12 weeks were pooled. A remark on this clone: What it binds is not known.

TCRdb keeps only in-frame clones here, not all; method: immunoSEQ multiplex PCR. The sample lists roughly 99,000 clones, around 90% seen once, with 5% to 8% in the top ten. The study, taken as a whole, reports: Spike-specific TCR depth and breadth grew after two AZD1222 doses. In a largely white British group with more females than males, clonal diversity was possibly underestimated. Scientists sampled the repertoires only once the peak T cell response had passed.

Trimming cost V 3 bases and J 7 bases; bases outside gene matches: 2. CDR1 and CDR2 from the germline V gene are SGDLS and YYNGEE. This CDR3 contains 13 residues. V is TRBV9 and J is TRBJ2-5, with 11 bases that match TRBD2. The specimen was peripheral blood, collected 28 days after the second AZD1222 dose. The sequence came from an adult who received the AZD1222 COVID-19 vaccine. In DNA form, the CDR3 reads TGTGCCAGCAGCGCTACTAGCGGGAGGACCCAGTACTTC. It specifies CASSATSGRTQYF. The variable domain in full, with the rest retrieved from reference TRBV9 and TRBJ2-5, is DSGVTQTPKHLITATGQRVTLRCSPRSGDLSVYWYQQSLDQGLQFLIQYYNGEERAKGNILERFSAQQFPDLHSELNLSSLELGDSALYFCASSATSGRTQYFGPGTRLLVL.